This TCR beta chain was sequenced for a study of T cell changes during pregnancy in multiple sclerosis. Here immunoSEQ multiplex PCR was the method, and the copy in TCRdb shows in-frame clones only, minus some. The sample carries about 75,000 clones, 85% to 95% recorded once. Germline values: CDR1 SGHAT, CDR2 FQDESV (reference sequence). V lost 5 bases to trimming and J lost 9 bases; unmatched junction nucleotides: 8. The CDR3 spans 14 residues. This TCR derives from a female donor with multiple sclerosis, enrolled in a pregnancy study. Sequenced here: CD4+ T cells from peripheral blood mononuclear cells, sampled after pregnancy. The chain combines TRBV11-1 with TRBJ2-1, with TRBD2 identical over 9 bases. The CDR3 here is CASSRREGLGEQFF. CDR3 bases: TGTGCCAGCAGCCGGCGGGAGGGCCTGGGTGAGCAGTTCTTC.